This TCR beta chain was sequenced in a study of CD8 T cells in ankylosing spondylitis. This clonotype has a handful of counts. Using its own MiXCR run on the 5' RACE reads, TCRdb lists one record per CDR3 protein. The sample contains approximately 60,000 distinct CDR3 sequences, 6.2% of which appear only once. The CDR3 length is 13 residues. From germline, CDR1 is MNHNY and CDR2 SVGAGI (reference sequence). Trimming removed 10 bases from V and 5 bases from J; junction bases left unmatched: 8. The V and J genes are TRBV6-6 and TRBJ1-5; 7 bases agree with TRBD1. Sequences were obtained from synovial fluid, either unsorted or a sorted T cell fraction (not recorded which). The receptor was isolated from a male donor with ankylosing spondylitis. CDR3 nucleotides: TGTGCCACCAACAGGGGTAGGGATCAGCCCCAGCATTTT. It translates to CATNRGRDQPQHF.